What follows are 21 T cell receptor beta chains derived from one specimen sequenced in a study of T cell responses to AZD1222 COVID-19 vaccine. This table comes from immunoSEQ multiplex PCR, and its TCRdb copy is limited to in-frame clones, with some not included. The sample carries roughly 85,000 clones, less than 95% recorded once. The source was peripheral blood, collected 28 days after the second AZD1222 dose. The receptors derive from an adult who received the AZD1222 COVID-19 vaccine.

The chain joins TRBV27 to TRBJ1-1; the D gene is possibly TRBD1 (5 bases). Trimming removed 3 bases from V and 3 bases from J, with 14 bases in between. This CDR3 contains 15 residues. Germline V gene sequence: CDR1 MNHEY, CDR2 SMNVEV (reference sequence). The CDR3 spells CASSFAREMYTEAFF. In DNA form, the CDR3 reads TGTGCCAGCAGTTTTGCCAGGGAGATGTACACTGAAGCTTTCTTT.

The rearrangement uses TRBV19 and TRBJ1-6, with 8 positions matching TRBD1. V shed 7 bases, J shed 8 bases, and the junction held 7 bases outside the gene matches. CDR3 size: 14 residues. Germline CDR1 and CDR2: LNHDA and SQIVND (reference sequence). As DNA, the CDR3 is TGTGCCAGTATCCAGGGGGCTTCGGATTCACCCCTCCACTTT. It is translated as CASIQGASDSPLHF.

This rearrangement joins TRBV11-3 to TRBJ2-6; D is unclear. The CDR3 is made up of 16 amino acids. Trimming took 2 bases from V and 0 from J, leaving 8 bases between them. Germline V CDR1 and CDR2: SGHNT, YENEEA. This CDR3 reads CASSLSLGSGANVLTF. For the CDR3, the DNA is TGTGCCAGCAGCTTATCGCTGGGCTCTGGGGCCAACGTCCTGACTTTC.

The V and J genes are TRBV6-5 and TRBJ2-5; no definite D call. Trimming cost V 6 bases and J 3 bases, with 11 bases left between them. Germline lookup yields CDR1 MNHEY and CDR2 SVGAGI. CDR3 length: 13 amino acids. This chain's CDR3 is CASSAPSKETQYF. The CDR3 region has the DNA TGTGCCAGCAGCGCCCCATCCAAAGAGACCCAGTACTTC.

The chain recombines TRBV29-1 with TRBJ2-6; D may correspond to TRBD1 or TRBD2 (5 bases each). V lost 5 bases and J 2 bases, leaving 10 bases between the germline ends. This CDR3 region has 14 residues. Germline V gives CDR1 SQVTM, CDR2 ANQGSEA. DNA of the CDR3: TGCAGCGTTCGGGAACAGGCTGGGGCCAACGTCCTGACTTTC. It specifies CSVREQAGANVLTF.

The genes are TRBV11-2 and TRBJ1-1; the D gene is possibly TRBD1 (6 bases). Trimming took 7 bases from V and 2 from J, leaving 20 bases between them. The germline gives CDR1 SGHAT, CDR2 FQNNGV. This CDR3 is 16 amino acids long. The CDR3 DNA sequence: TGTGCCAGCATTCCCTCATACAGGGACCGCAACACTGAAGCTTTCTTT. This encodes CASIPSYRDRNTEAFF.

CDR3 region: CATSEGVHEQFF. The CDR3 DNA reads as TGTGCCACCAGTGAAGGGGTCCATGAGCAGTTCTTC. This chain joins TRBV24-1 and TRBJ2-1; D might be TRBD1 (5 bases). CDR1 KGHDR and CDR2 SFDVKD come from the germline V gene. CDR3 length equals 12 residues. V lost 4 bases to trimming and J lost 8 bases, with 8 bases between them.

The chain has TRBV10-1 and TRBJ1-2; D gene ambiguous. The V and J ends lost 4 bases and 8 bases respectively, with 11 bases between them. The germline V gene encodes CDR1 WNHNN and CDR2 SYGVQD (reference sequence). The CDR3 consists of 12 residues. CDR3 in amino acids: CASSAVQGGYTF. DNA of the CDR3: TGCGCCAGCAGTGCGGTCCAAGGGGGCTACACCTTC.

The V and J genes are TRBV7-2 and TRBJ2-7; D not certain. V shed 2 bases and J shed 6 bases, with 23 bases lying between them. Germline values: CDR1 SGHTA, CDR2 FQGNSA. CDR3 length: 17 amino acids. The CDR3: CASSLPPRSPGSVEQYF. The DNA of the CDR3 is TGTGCCAGCAGCTTACCTCCCAGGTCTCCCGGCTCGGTCGAGCAGTACTTC.

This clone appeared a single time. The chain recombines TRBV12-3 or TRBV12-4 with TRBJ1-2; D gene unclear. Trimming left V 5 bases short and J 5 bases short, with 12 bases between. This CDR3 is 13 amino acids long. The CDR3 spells CASSMGRGYGYTF. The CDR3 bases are TGTGCCAGCAGTATGGGTCGGGGATATGGCTACACCTTC.

The CDR3 DNA reads TGTGCCAGCAGAGATAATCAGCCCCAGCATTTT. Residues: CASRDNQPQHF. The V gene is TRBV2, the J gene TRBJ1-5; D remains unclear. Germline CDR1 SNHLY, CDR2 FYNNEI. The CDR3 runs to 11 residues. The V and J ends lost 6 bases and 4 bases respectively, with 4 bases between them. Full variable domain (missing parts from reference TRBV2 and TRBJ1-5): EPEVTQTPSHQVTQMGQEVILRCVPISNHLYFYWYRQILGQKVEFLVSFYNNEISEKSEIFDDQFSVERPDGSNFTLKIRSTKLEDSAMYFCASRDNQPQHFGDGTRLSIL.

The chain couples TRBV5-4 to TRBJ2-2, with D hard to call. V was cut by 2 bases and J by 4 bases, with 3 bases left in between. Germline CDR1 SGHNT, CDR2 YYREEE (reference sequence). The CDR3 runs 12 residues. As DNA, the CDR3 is TGTGCCAGCAGCTTCGGCACCGGGGAGCTGTTTTTT. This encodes CASSFGTGELFF.

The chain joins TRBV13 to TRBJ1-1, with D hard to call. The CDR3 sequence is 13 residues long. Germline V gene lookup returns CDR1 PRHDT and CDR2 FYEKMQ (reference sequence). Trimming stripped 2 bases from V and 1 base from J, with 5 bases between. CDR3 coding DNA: TGTGCCAGCAGCTTACGCAGGAACACTGAAGCTTTCTTT. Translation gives CASSLRRNTEAFF.

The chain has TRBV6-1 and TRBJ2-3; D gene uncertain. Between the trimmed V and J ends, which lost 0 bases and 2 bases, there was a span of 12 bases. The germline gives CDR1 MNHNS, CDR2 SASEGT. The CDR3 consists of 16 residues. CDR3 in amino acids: CASSEAVVDFTDTQYF. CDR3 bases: TGTGCCAGCAGTGAAGCAGTTGTAGACTTCACAGATACGCAGTATTTT.

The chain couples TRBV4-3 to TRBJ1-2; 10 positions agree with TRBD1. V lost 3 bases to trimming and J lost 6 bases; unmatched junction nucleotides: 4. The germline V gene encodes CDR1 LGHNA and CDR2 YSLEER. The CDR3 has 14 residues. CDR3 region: CASSHDRGRNGYTF. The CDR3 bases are TGCGCCAGCAGCCATGACAGGGGGCGCAATGGCTACACCTTC.

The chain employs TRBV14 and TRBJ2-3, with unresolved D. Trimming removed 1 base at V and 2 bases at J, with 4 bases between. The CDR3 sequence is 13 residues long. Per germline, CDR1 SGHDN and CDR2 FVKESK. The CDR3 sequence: CASSQAHTDTQYF. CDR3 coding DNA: TGTGCCAGCAGCCAAGCCCACACAGATACGCAGTATTTT.

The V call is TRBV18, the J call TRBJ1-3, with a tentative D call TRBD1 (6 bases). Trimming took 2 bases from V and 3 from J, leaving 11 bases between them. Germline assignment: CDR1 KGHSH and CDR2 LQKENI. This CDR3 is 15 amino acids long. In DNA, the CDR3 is TGTGCCAGCTCACCAGCGGCAGGGGTTGGAAACACCATATATTTT. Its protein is CASSPAAGVGNTIYF.

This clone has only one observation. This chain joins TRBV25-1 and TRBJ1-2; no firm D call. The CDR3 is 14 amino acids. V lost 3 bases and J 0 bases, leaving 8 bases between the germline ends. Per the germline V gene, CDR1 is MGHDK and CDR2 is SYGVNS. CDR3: CASSDLLANYGYTF. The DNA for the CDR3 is TGTGCCAGCAGTGACCTCCTAGCTAACTATGGCTACACCTTC.

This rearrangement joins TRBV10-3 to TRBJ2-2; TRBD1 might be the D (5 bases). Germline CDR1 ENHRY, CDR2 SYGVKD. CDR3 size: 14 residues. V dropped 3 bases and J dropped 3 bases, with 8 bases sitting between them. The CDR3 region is CAISEVGDTGELFF. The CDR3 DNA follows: TGTGCCATCAGTGAAGTAGGGGACACCGGGGAGCTGTTTTTT.

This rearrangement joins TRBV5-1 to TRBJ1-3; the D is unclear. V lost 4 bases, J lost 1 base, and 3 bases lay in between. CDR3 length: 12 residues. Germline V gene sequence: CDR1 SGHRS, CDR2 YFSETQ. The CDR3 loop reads CASSESGNTIYF. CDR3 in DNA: TGCGCCAGCAGCGAGTCTGGAAACACCATATATTTT.

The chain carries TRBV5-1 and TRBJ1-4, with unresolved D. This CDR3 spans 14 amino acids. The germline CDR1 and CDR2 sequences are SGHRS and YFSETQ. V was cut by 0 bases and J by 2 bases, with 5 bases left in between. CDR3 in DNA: TGCGCCAGCAGCTTGGGACCTACTAATGAAAAACTGTTTTTT. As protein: CASSLGPTNEKLFF.